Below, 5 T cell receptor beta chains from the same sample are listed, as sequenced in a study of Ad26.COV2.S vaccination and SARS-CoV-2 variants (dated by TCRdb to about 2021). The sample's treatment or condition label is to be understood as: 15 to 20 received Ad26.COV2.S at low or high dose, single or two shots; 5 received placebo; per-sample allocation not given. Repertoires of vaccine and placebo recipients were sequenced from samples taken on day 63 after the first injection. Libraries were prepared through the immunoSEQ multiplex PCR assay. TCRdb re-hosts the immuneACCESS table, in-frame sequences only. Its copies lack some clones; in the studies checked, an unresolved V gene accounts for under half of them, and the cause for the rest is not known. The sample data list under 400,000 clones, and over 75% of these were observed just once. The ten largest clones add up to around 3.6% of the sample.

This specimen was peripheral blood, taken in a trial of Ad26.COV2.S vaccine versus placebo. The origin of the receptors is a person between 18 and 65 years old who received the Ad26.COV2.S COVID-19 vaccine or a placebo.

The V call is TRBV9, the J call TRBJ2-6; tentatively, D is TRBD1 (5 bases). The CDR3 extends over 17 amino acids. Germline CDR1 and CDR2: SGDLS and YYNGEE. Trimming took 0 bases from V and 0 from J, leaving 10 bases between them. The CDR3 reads CASSVATGNSGANVLTF. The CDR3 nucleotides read TGTGCCAGCAGCGTAGCTACAGGAAACTCTGGGGCCAACGTCCTGACTTTC.

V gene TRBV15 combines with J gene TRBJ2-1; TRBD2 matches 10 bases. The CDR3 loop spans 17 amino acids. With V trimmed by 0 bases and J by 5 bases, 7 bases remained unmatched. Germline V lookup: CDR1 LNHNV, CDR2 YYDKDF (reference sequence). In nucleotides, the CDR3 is TGTGCCACCAGCAGAGATATCCTAGCGGGGGATAACAATGAGCAGTTCTTC. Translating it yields CATSRDILAGDNNEQFF.

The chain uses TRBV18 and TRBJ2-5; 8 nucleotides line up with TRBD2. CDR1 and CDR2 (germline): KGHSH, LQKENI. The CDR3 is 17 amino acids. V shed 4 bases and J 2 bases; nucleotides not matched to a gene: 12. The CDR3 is CASSLRRGGSNQETQYF. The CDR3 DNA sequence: TGTGCCAGCTCACTACGTCGGGGGGGGTCTAATCAAGAGACCCAGTACTTC. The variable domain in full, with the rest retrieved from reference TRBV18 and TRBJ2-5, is NAGVMQNPRHLVRRRGQEARLRCSPMKGHSHVYWYRQLPEEGLKFMVYLQKENIIDESGMPKERFSAEFPKEGPSILRIQQVVRGDSAAYFCASSLRRGGSNQETQYFGPGTRLLVL.

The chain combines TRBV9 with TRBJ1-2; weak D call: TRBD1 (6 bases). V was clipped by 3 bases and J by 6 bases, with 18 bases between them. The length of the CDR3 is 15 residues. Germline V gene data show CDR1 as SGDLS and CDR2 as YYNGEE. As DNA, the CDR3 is TGTGCCAGCAGCGCCACGAACAGGGAGGAAAATGGCTACACCTTC. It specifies CASSATNREENGYTF. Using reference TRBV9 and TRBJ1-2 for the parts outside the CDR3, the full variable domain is DSGVTQTPKHLITATGQRVTLRCSPRSGDLSVYWYQQSLDQGLQFLIQYYNGEERAKGNILERFSAQQFPDLHSELNLSSLELGDSALYFCASSATNREENGYTFGSGTRLTVV.

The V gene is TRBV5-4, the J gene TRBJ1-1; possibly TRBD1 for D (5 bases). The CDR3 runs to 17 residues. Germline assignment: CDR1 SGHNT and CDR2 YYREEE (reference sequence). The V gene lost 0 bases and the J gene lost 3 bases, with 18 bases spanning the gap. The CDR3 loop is CASSLDPGLREDTEAFF. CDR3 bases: TGTGCCAGCAGCTTGGACCCAGGGTTACGGGAGGACACTGAAGCTTTCTTT.